This TCR beta chain was obtained from a study of Graves' ophthalmopathy and Graves' hyperthyroidism. Amplification of TCR beta CDR3 regions used RNA transcripts. Investigators did first-round RT-PCR with HTBI primers, then second-round multiplex PCR. TCRdb itself ran the multiplex PCR reads through MiXCR, one entry per CDR3 protein. The sample includes roughly 400,000 distinct CDR3 sequences, 15% of them seen just once. At least ten counts were recorded for this clonotype. The CDR3 has 16 amino acids. Germline CDR1 is SGHAT and CDR2 is FQNNGV. Trimming cost V 3 bases and J 3 bases, with 17 bases left between them.

The chain links TRBV11-2 to TRBJ1-2; D may be TRBD1 (6 bases). The sample comprised peripheral blood. The receptor comes from a woman younger than 30 with stable Graves' hyperthyroidism. This chain's CDR3 is CASSLGAGDGDYGYTF. The CDR3 bases are TGTGCCAGCAGCTTGGGTGCAGGGGATGGGGACTATGGCTACACCTTC.